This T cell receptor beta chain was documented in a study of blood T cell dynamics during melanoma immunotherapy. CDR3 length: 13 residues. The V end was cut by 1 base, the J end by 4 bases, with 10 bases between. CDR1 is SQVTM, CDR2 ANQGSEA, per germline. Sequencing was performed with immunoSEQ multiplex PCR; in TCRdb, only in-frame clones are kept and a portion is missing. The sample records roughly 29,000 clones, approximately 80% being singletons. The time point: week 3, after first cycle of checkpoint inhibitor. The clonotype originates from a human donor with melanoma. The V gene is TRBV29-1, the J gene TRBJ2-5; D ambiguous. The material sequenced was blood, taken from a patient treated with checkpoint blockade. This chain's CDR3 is CSVEGQHGETQYF. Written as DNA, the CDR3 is TGCAGCGTTGAAGGGCAGCACGGAGAGACCCAGTACTTC.